This T cell receptor beta chain stems from a study of T cell repertoires in cytomegalovirus infection. In the study overall: As its CMV epitopes, the study selected recently identified HLA-C-restricted and well-studied HLA-B-restricted targets. Study conclusions and caveats: In two of eight donors, the top clonotype was HLA-C-restricted CMV-specific.

TCRdb re-called the reads with MiXCR, one entry per CDR3 protein. Among 680,000 or so distinct CDR3 sequences listed, around 32% were seen once. Concerning this clonotype: As yet, its antigen is unknown.

The material sequenced was cultured PBMCs, taken from culture after CMV antigen stimulation. The receptor was derived from a human donor in good health (CMV status not recorded). Some clones in this sample may be carry-over from other donors' samples.

CDR3 protein: CASGDRSGGGGAGYGYTF. The CDR3 coding sequence is TGTGCCAGCGGAGACAGGTCGGGTGGTGGGGGCGCCGGGTATGGCTACACCTTC. The V call is TRBV2, the J call TRBJ1-2, with a weak D call TRBD1 (6 bases). This CDR3 has 18 amino acids. Germline CDR1 and CDR2: SNHLY and FYNNEI. Trimming shortened V by 8 bases and J by 5 bases, and 30 bases separated the two germline ends.